The clone carrying this TCR beta chain is labeled medium-sized (0.01 to 0.1%). The target antigen is unknown. This sample is part of a study of spatial heterogeneity in lung cancer. Study as a whole: Sequence detection consistently recorded a greater number of beta-chain than alpha-chain sequences. Counts of TCR transcripts in tumor regions correlated strongly with a T cell module score (derived from matched bulk RNA-seq).

Study observations and caveats: For expanded intratumoral alpha and beta TCRs, counts tracked tumor mutation counts.

Time point here: sample taken at primary tumor resection. This CDR3 contains 15 residues. CDR1 SGHTA and CDR2 FQGNSA come from the germline V gene. Deletions cut 5 bases from V and 0 bases from J, with 13 bases between. Via MiXCR, TCRdb re-called the 5' RACE reads, giving one row per CDR3 protein. There are some 15,000 distinct CDR3 sequences in the sample; 7.3% occur only once, and around 9.3% lies in the top ten. This sequence was found in a male donor with early-stage non-small cell lung cancer. The sequences come from lung tumor tissue, collected at surgery. The chain joins TRBV7-2 to TRBJ2-5; the D call may be TRBD1 or TRBD2 (5 bases each). The CDR3 DNA follows: TGTGCCAGCAGCAAGGGACCACTCTACCAAGAGACCCAGTACTTC. Encoded protein: CASSKGPLYQETQYF.